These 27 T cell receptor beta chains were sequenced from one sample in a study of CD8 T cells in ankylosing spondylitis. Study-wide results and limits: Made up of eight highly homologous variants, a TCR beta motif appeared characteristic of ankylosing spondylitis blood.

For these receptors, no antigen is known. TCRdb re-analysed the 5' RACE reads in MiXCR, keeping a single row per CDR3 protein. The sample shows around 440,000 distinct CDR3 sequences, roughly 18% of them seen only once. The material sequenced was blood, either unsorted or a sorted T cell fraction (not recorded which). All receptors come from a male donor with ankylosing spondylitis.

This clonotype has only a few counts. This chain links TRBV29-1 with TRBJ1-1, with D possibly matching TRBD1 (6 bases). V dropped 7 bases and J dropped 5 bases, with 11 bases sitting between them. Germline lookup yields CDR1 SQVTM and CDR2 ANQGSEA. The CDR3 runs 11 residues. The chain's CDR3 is CSGGDITEAFF. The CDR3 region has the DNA TGCAGCGGCGGGGACATTACTGAAGCTTTCTTT.

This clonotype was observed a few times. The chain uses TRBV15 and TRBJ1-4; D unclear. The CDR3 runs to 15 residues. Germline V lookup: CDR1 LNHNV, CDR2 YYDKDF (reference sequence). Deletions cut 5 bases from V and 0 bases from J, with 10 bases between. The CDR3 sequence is CATSADGATNEKLFF. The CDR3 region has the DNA TGTGCCACCAGCGCGGACGGGGCAACTAATGAAAAACTGTTTTTT.

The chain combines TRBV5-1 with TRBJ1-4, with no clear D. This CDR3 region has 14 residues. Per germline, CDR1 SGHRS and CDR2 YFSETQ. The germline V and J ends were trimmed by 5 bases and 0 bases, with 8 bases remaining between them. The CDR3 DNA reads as TGCGCCAGCAGGATCAGCGCAACTAATGAAAAACTGTTTTTT. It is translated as CASRISATNEKLFF. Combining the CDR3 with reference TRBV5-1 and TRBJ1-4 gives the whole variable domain KAGVTQTPRYLIKTRGQQVTLSCSPISGHRSVSWYQQTPGQGLQFLFEYFSETQRNKGNFPGRFSGRQFSNSRSEMNVSTLELGDSALYLCASRISATNEKLFFGSGTQLSVL.

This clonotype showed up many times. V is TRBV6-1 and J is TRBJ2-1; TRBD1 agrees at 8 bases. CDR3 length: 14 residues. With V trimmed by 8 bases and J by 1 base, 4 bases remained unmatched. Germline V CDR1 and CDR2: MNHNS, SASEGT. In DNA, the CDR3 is TGTGCCAGCGTGTGGGACAGGTCCTACAATGAGCAGTTCTTC. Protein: CASVWDRSYNEQFF.

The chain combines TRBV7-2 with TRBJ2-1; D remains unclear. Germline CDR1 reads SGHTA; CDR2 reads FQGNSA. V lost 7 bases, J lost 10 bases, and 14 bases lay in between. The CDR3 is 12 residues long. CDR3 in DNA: TGTGCCAGCACGCGACCATGGCGGGAGCAGTTCTTC. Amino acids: CASTRPWREQFF.

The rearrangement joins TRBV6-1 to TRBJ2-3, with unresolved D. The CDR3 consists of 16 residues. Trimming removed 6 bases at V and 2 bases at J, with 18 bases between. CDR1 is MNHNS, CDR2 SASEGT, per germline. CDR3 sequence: CASSLPTDTYTDTQYF. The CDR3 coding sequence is TGTGCCAGCAGCCTCCCAACTGATACCTACACAGATACGCAGTATTTT.

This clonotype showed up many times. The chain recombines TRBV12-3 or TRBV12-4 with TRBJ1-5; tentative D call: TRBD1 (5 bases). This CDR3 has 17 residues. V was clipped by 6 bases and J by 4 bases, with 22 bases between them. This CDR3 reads CASSEGATIPSNQPQHF. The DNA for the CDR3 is TGTGCCAGCAGCGAAGGGGCCACTATCCCGAGTAATCAGCCCCAGCATTTT.

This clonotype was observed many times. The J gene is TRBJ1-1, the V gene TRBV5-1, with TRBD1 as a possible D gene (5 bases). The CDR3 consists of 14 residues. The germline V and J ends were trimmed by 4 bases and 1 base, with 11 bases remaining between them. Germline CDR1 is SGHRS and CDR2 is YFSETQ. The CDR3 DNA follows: TGCGCCAGCAGCCAAGGGGCGGGGAACACTGAAGCTTTCTTT. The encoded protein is CASSQGAGNTEAFF.

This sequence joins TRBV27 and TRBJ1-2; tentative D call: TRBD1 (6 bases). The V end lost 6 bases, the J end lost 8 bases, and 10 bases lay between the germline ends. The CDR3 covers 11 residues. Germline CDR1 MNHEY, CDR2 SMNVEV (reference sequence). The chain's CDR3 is CASRGAKGYTF. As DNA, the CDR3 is TGTGCCAGCAGGGGGGCCAAGGGCTACACCTTC.

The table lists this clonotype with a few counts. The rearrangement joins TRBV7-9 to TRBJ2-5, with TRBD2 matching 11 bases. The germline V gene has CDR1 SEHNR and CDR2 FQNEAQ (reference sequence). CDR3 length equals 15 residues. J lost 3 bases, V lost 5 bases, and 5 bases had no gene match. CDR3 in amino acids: CASSVTGLAEETQYF. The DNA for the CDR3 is TGTGCCAGCAGCGTGACGGGACTAGCGGAAGAGACCCAGTACTTC.

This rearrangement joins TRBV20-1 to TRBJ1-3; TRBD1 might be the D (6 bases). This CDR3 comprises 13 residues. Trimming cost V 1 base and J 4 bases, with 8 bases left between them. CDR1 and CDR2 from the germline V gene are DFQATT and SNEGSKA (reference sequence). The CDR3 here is CSARVQGGNTIYF. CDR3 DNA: TGCAGTGCTAGAGTACAGGGCGGAAACACCATATATTTT.

CDR3 sequence: CASSTRTSGFTDTQYF. The CDR3 nucleotides read TGTGCCAGCAGCACTCGGACTAGCGGGTTCACAGATACGCAGTATTTT. This chain links TRBV7-8 with TRBJ2-3; 11 positions match TRBD2. The junction had 6 bases not matched to a gene; V was cut back by 5 bases and J by 2 bases. In germline, CDR1 is SGHVS, CDR2 FQNEAQ. The CDR3 is 16 amino acids.

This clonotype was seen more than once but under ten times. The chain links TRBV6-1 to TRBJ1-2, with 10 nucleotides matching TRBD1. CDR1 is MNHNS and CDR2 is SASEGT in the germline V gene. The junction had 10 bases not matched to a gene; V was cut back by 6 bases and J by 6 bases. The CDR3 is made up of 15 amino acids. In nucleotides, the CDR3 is TGTGCCAGCAGCCAAAGACAGGGGGCCCCCAATGGCTACACCTTC. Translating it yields CASSQRQGAPNGYTF.

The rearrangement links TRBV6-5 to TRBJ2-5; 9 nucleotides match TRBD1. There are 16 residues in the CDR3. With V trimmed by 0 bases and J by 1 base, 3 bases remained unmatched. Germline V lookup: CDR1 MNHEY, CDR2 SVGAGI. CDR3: CASSYSWTGVQETQYF. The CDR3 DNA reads TGTGCCAGCAGTTACTCTTGGACAGGGGTCCAAGAGACCCAGTACTTC.

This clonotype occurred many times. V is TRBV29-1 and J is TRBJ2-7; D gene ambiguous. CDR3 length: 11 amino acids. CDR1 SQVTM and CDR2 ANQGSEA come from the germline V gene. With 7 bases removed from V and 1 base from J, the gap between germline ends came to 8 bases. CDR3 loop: CSALTSYEQYF. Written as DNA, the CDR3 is TGCAGCGCTCTTACGTCCTACGAGCAGTACTTC.

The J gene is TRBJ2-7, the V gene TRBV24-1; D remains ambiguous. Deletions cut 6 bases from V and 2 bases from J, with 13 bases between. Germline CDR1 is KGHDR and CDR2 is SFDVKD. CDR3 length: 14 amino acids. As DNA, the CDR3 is TGTGCCACCAGTAAGGCACCTTTTGCCTACGAGCAGTACTTC. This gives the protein CATSKAPFAYEQYF.

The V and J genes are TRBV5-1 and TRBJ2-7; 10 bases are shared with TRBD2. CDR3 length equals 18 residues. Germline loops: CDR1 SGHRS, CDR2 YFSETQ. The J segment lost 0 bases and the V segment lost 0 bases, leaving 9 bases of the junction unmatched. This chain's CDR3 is CASSLGLAGGRSSYEQYF. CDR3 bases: TGCGCCAGCAGCTTGGGATTAGCGGGGGGCAGGAGCTCCTACGAGCAGTACTTC.

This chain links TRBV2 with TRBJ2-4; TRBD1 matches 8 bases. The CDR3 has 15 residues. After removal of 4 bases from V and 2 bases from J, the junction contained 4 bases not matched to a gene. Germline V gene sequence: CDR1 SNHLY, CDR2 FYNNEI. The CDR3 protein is CASSGQGFSKNIQYF. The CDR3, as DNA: TGTGCCAGCAGTGGACAGGGGTTTTCCAAAAACATTCAGTACTTC. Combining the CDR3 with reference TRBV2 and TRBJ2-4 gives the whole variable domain EPEVTQTPSHQVTQMGQEVILRCVPISNHLYFYWYRQILGQKVEFLVSFYNNEISEKSEIFDDQFSVERPDGSNFTLKIRSTKLEDSAMYFCASSGQGFSKNIQYFGAGTRLSVL.

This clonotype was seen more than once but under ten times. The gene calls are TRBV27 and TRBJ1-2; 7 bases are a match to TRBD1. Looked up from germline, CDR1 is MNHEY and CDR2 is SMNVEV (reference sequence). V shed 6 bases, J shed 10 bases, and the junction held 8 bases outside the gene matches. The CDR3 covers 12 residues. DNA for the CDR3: TGTGCCAGCAGGCGGAACACAGGGGACTACACCTTC. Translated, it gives CASRRNTGDYTF.

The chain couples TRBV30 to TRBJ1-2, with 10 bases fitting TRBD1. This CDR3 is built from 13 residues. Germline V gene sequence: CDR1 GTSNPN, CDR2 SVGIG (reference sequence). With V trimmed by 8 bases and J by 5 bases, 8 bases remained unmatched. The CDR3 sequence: CARRDRGAYGYTF. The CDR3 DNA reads TGTGCCCGCCGGGACAGGGGAGCGTATGGCTACACCTTC.

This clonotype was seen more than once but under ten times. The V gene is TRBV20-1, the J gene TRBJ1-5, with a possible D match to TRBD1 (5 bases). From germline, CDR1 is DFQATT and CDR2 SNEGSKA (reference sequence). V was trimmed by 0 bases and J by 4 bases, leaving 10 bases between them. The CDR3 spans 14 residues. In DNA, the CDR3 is TGCAGTGCTAGAGATTTTGGGGGAAATCAGCCCCAGCATTTT. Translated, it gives CSARDFGGNQPQHF.

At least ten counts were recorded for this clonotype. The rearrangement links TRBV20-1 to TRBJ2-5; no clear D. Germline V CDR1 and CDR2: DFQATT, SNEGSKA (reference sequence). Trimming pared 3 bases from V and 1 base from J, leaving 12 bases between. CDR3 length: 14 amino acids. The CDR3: CSARGTIAQETQYF. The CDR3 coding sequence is TGCAGTGCTAGGGGTACTATTGCCCAAGAGACCCAGTACTTC.

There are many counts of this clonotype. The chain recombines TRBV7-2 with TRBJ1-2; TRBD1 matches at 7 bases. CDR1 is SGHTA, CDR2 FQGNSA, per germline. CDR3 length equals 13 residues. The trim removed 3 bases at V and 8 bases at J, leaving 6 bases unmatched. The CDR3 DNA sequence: TGTGCCAGCAGCTTGACAGGGATCGGCGGCTACACCTTC. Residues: CASSLTGIGGYTF.

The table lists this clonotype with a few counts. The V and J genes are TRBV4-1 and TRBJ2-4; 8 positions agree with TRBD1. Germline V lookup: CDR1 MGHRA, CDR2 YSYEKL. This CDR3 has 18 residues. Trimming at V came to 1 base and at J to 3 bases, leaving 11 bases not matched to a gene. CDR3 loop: CASSQGSQGASVKNIQYF. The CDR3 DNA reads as TGCGCCAGCAGCCAAGGGAGCCAGGGGGCTTCGGTCAAAAACATTCAGTACTTC.

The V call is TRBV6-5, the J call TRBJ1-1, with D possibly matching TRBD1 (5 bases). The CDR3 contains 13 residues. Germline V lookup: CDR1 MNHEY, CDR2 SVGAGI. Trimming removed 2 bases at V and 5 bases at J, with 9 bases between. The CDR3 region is CASSYGGPTEAFF. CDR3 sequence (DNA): TGTGCCAGCAGTTACGGGGGACCGACTGAAGCTTTCTTT.

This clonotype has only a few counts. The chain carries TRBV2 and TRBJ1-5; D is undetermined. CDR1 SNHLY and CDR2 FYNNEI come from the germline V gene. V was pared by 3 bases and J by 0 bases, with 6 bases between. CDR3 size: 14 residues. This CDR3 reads CASSDGYSNQPQHF. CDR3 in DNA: TGTGCCAGCAGTGACGGGTATAGCAATCAGCCCCAGCATTTT.

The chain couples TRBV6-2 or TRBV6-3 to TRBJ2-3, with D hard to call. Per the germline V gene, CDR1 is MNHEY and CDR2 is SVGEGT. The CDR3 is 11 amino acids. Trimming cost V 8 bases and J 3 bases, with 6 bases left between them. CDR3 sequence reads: CASQNTDTQYF. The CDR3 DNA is TGTGCCAGCCAGAATACAGATACGCAGTATTTT.